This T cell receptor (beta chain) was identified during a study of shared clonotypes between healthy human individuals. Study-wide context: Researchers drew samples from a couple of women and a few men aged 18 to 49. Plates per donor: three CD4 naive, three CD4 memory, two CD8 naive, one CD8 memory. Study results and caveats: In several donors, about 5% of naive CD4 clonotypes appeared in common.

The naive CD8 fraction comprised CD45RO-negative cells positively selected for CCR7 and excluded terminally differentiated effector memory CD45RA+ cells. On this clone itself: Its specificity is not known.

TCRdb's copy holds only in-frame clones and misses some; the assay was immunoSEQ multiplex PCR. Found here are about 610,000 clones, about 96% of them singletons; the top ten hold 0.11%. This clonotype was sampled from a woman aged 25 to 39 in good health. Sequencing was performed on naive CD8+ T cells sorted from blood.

For the CDR3, the DNA is TGCGCCAGCAGTACGGACAGGGGGCGCGACGAGCAGTACTTC. This sequence encodes CASSTDRGRDEQYF. The chain couples TRBV10-1 to TRBJ2-7; 11 bases map to TRBD1. Germline V lookup: CDR1 WNHNN, CDR2 SYGVQD (reference sequence). This CDR3 has 14 residues. With 5 bases clipped from V and 5 bases from J, the junction kept 5 bases outside the gene matches.